These 15 T cell receptor beta chains originate from one sample sequenced in a study of radiotherapy plus CTLA-4 blockade in lung cancer. Using immunoSEQ multiplex PCR, the repertoire was profiled, and TCRdb retains in-frame clones only, with some absent. The sample lists about 95,000 clones; 83% were seen once. The source was peripheral blood, collected from a patient treated with radiotherapy plus ipilimumab. The receptors come from a human donor with non-small cell lung cancer who had stable disease on radiotherapy plus ipilimumab.

J is TRBJ2-5 and V is TRBV12-1; TRBD2, as called in the table, went unchecked against the DNA. Matching the DNA end better, TRBJ2-7 makes the J call doubtful. TRBV12-1 is termed a pseudogene. This CDR3 comprises 18 residues. Written as DNA, the CDR3 is TGTGCCAGCAGCTTTGAACCCCATACTAGTTGGGTATGGTACGAGCAGTACTTC. It codes for CASSFEPHTSWVWYEQYF.

The J gene is TRBJ2-5, the V gene TRBV6-5, with 9 bases fitting TRBD2. The CDR3 consists of 15 residues. With V trimmed by 0 bases and J by 11 bases, 10 bases remained unmatched. Germline V gene lookup returns CDR1 MNHEY and CDR2 SVGAGI. Written as DNA, the CDR3 is TGTGCCAGCAGTTACTCAGGGACTAGCTTGGGGGAGCAGTACTTC. Protein: CASSYSGTSLGEQYF.

CDR3 in DNA: TGTGCCAGCAGCTTAGGACAGTACCAAGAGACCCAGTACTTC. Its translation is CASSLGQYQETQYF. V gene TRBV7-2 combines with J gene TRBJ2-5; D may be TRBD1 (5 bases). The germline V gene encodes CDR1 SGHTA and CDR2 FQGNSA. V lost 1 base, J lost 0 bases, and 6 bases lay in between. CDR3 size: 14 residues.

The V and J genes are TRBV28 and TRBJ2-2; no definite D call. V was clipped by 3 bases and J by 4 bases, with 6 bases between them. The CDR3 has 13 residues. CDR1 and CDR2 from the germline V gene are MDHEN and SYDVKM. CDR3: CASSLTPTGELFF. CDR3 DNA: TGTGCCAGCAGTTTGACCCCCACCGGGGAGCTGTTTTTT.

This chain uses TRBV7-2 with TRBJ2-5, with 9 bases fitting TRBD2. CDR3 size: 17 residues. Germline CDR1 reads SGHTA; CDR2 reads FQGNSA. V trimming: 2 bases; J trimming: 3 bases; junction bases outside the gene matches: 10. Here the CDR3 DNA reads TGTGCCAGCAGCTTAAGGCTGGGCGGGAGGGTAAAAGAGACCCAGTACTTC. It encodes CASSLRLGGRVKETQYF.

The gene calls are TRBV27 and TRBJ1-6; D uncertain. V was shortened by 10 bases and J by 3 bases, with 10 bases between the two germline ends. Germline CDR1 MNHEY, CDR2 SMNVEV (reference sequence). The CDR3 is 13 residues long. CDR3 DNA sequence: TGTGCCACCGCAACCAGCTATAATTCACCCCTCCACTTT. It yields the protein CATATSYNSPLHF.

The chain uses TRBV18 and TRBJ1-5; D is unresolved. Germline values: CDR1 KGHSH, CDR2 LQKENI. The CDR3 spans 15 residues. V was clipped by 1 base and J by 8 bases, with 15 bases between them. CDR3 nucleotides: TGTGCCAGCTCACCACGGCAGGCGGCTTCGGAGCCCCAGCATTTT. Its translation is CASSPRQAASEPQHF. The variable domain in full, completed from reference TRBV18 and TRBJ1-5, reads NAGVMQNPRHLVRRRGQEARLRCSPMKGHSHVYWYRQLPEEGLKFMVYLQKENIIDESGMPKERFSAEFPKEGPSILRIQQVVRGDSAAYFCASSPRQAASEPQHFGDGTRLSIL.

The chain has TRBV28 and TRBJ2-7; D not resolved. The germline V gene has CDR1 MDHEN and CDR2 SYDVKM. The CDR3 has 14 amino acids. V was pared by 5 bases and J by 4 bases, with 15 bases between. CDR3 in DNA: TGTGCCAGCAGTGGCCTGCTACTTAATTACGAGCAGTACTTC. Its translation: CASSGLLLNYEQYF.

V usage is TRBV29-1 and J usage is TRBJ2-2, with D hard to call. The CDR3 runs 13 residues. CDR1 and CDR2 (germline): SQVTM, ANQGSEA. Trimming took off 3 bases at V and 1 base at J, with 6 bases between the two ends. CDR3 coding DNA: TGCAGCGTTGATCGTGGGAACACCGGGGAGCTGTTTTTT. Translating gives CSVDRGNTGELFF.

The chain carries TRBV5-1 and TRBJ2-2; D is uncertain. Looked up from germline, CDR1 is SGHRS and CDR2 is YFSETQ. V was cut by 2 bases and J by 7 bases, with 6 bases left in between. The CDR3 has 12 amino acids. The CDR3 nucleotides are TGCGCCAGCAGCTTTTCCAGCGGGGAGCTGTTTTTT. Translating gives CASSFSSGELFF.

The rearrangement links TRBV27 to TRBJ2-2; TRBD2 agrees at 14 bases. Germline values: CDR1 MNHEY, CDR2 SMNVEV (reference sequence). Trimming removed 5 bases from V and 6 bases from J; junction bases left unmatched: 5. The CDR3 extends over 16 amino acids. The CDR3 loop is CASSPGLAGEPGELFF. The CDR3 DNA reads as TGTGCCAGCAGTCCGGGACTAGCGGGAGAACCCGGGGAGCTGTTTTTT.

The chain combines TRBV11-2 with TRBJ1-1; D not certain. Deletions cut 5 bases from V and 1 base from J, with 8 bases between. This CDR3 comprises 13 residues. Germline-derived CDR1 and CDR2 are SGHAT and FQNNGV. This chain's CDR3 is CASSRKPNTEAFF. CDR3 bases: TGTGCCAGCAGCCGAAAGCCGAACACTGAAGCTTTCTTT.

J is TRBJ1-1 and V is TRBV6-6; possible D gene TRBD1, 6 bases. Trimming stripped 5 bases from V and 3 bases from J, with 19 bases between. Looked up from germline, CDR1 is MNHNY and CDR2 is SVGAGI (reference sequence). The CDR3 runs to 16 residues. CDR3 coding DNA: TGTGCCAGCAGTCTAGGACAGAGAATCAAACACACTGAAGCTTTCTTT. Amino acids: CASSLGQRIKHTEAFF.

This chain joins TRBV5-1 and TRBJ1-4, with D unresolved. CDR3 size: 13 residues. V was shortened by 4 bases and J by 4 bases, with 8 bases between the two germline ends. CDR1 is SGHRS and CDR2 is YFSETQ in the germline V gene. The DNA for the CDR3 is TGCGCCAGCAGCCTTGACCTTAATGAAAAACTGTTTTTT. Encoded protein: CASSLDLNEKLFF.

The V and J genes are TRBV18 and TRBJ1-4, with TRBD1 identical over 9 bases. Germline values: CDR1 KGHSH, CDR2 LQKENI. The CDR3 is 14 amino acids. J lost 5 bases, V lost 3 bases, and 1 base had no gene match. The CDR3 nucleotides read TGTGCCAGCTCACCGGACAGGGGCAATGAAAAACTGTTTTTT. Protein: CASSPDRGNEKLFF.